The text below deals with one TCR beta chain. The antigen remains undetermined. Second-dose intervals of approximately 4 or approximately 12 weeks were pooled. Generated by immunoSEQ multiplex PCR, the TCRdb table keeps only in-frame clones and is missing some. The sample yields about 150,000 clones, about 90% seen once. This specimen comes from a study of T cell responses to AZD1222 COVID-19 vaccine. Points from the study as a whole: Close to half of all spike-specific TCRs reportedly target regions of the variants that are unmutated. Across the whole spike, CD4 TCRs peaked at regions 160-218 and 743-854. Mostly white British, mostly female donors; authors suggested clonal diversity may be underestimated.

This specimen consisted of peripheral blood, obtained 28 days after the second AZD1222 dose. The clonotype comes from an adult who received the AZD1222 COVID-19 vaccine.

The CDR3 loop reads CASSLRLISITEAFF. The CDR3 bases are TGTGCCAGCAGCTTGCGGTTAATATCAATCACTGAAGCTTTCTTT. The gene calls are TRBV5-6 and TRBJ1-1, with no clear D. The ends were cut back, 1 base at V and 4 bases at J, with 14 bases in the middle. This CDR3 spans 15 amino acids. Looked up from germline, CDR1 is SGHDT and CDR2 is YYEEEE. Filled out from reference TRBV5-6 and TRBJ1-1, the complete variable domain reads DAGVTQSPTHLIKTRGQQVTLRCSPKSGHDTVSWYQQALGQGPQFIFQYYEEEERQRGNFPDRFSGHQFPNYSSELNVNALLLGDSALYLCASSLRLISITEAFFGQGTRLTVV.